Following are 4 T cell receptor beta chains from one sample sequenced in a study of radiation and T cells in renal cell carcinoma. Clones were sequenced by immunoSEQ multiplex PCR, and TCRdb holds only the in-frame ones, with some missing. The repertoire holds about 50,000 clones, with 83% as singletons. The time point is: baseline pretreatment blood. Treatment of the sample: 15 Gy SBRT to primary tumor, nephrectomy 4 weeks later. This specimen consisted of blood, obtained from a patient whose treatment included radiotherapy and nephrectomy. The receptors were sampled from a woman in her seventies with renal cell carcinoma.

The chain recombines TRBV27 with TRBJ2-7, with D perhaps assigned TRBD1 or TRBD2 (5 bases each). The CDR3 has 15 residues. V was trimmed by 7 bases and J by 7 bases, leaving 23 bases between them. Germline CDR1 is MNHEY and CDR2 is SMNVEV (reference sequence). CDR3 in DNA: TGTGCCAGCATGGGACGGCAGCGCGGAGTGGGGGAGCAGTACTTC. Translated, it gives CASMGRQRGVGEQYF.

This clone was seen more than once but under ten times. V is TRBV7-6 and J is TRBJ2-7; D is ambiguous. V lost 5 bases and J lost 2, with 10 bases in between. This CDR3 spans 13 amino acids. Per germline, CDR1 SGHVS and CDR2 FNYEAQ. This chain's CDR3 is CASSPQSPYEQYF. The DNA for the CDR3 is TGTGCCAGCAGCCCCCAATCCCCCTACGAGCAGTACTTC. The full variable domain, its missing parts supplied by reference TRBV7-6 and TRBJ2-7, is GAGVSQSPRYKVTKRGQDVALRCDPISGHVSLYWYRQALGQGPEFLTYFNYEAQQDKSGLPNDRFSAERPEGSISTLTIQRTEQRDSAMYRCASSPQSPYEQYFGPGTRLTVT.

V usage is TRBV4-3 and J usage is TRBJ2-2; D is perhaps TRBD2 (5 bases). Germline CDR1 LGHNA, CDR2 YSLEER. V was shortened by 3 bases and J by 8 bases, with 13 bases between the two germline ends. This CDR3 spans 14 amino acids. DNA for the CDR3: TGCGCCAGCAGCCATGCTCTAGCATCGGGGGAGCTGTTTTTT. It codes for CASSHALASGELFF.

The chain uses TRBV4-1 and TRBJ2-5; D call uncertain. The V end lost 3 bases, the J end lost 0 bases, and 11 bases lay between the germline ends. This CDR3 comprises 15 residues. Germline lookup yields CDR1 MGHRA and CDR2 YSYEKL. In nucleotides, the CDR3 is TGCGCCAGCAGCCAGGCCCTGACGGACCAAGAGACCCAGTACTTC. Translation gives CASSQALTDQETQYF.